This T cell receptor beta chain originates from a study of PD-L1 blockade in urothelial cancer. Across the whole study: About 85% of the 29 patients were males with bladder-origin urothelial cancer. Researchers looked at the blood 3 weeks (second dose) and 6 weeks after treatment began. T cells were recovered from blood samples at a median of roughly 130,000.

The V segment lost 3 bases and the J segment 5 bases; nucleotides outside the gene matches: 6. The CDR3 contains 14 residues. Germline CDR1 and CDR2: SGHRS and YFSETQ. Time point described: pretreatment peripheral blood. Data came from immunoSEQ multiplex PCR; TCRdb stores just in-frame clones and leaves some out. The sample contains fewer than 45,000 clones, roughly 82% of which appear only once. The sequence was obtained from a man aged 60 to 75 with urothelial cancer. The sequencing here drew on PBMCs, taken around atezolizumab (anti-PD-L1) treatment. The chain couples TRBV5-1 to TRBJ2-3; 7 positions agree with TRBD2. The CDR3, as DNA: TGCGCCAGCAGCTCGACTAGCAGGCAAGATACGCAGTATTTT. Amino acid sequence: CASSSTSRQDTQYF. The whole variable domain, remainder taken from reference TRBV5-1 and TRBJ2-3, is KAGVTQTPRYLIKTRGQQVTLSCSPISGHRSVSWYQQTPGQGLQFLFEYFSETQRNKGNFPGRFSGRQFSNSRSEMNVSTLELGDSALYLCASSSTSRQDTQYFGPGTRLTVL.